One sample yielded the 3 T cell receptor beta chains listed below, sequenced in a study of CD8 T cells in ankylosing spondylitis. TCRdb itself ran the 5' RACE reads through MiXCR, one entry per CDR3 protein. The repertoire has around 150,000 distinct CDR3 sequences, about 7.3% of them found once; the top ten carry 12%. Sequencing was performed on blood, either unsorted or a sorted T cell fraction (not recorded which). The source is a female donor with ankylosing spondylitis or in good health (not recorded which).

At least ten counts were recorded for this clonotype. The chain links TRBV5-6 to TRBJ2-1; D uncertain. V dropped 2 bases and J dropped 11 bases, with 20 bases sitting between them. The CDR3 is made up of 15 amino acids. Per germline, CDR1 SGHDT and CDR2 YYEEEE. The CDR3 loop is CASSFPSPLGRQQFF. CDR3 DNA sequence: TGTGCCAGCAGCTTTCCATCCCCGTTGGGTCGACAGCAGTTCTTC.

This clonotype occurred many times. Written as DNA, the CDR3 is TGCGCCAGCAGCCAAGAGACAGACCCTTCACCCCTCCACTTT. Encoded protein: CASSQETDPSPLHF. The genes are TRBV4-3 and TRBJ1-6; perhaps TRBD1 as D (5 bases). This CDR3 contains 14 residues. Germline V gene sequence: CDR1 LGHNA, CDR2 YSLEER. V shed 0 bases and J shed 9 bases, with 9 bases lying between them.

This clonotype was recorded many times. The rearrangement links TRBV20-1 to TRBJ2-3, with D tentatively TRBD1 (5 bases). The ends were cut back, 4 bases at V and 3 bases at J, with 11 bases in the middle. Germline values: CDR1 DFQATT, CDR2 SNEGSKA (reference sequence). The CDR3 loop spans 13 amino acids. The CDR3 loop reads CSAKGKWTDTQYF. CDR3 bases: TGCAGTGCTAAGGGGAAGTGGACAGATACGCAGTATTTT.